Below, 28 T cell receptor beta chains from the same sample are listed, as sequenced in a study of cytomegalovirus exposure and HLA in healthy donors listed by TCRdb under 2017. Preparation of the library involved the immunoSEQ multiplex PCR assay. A mixture of 60 forward primers for TCR Vbeta segments and 13 reverse primers for TCR Jbeta segments was used in the multiplex PCR. The table comes from immuneACCESS by way of TCRdb, which keeps in-frame sequences with V and J called. Part of the clones is missing from these tables; in studies checked, under half for an unresolved V gene and the rest for unknown reasons. The sample has about 76,000 clones on record, approximately 72% of them singletons. 8.5% to 14% of the sample is taken by the ten largest. Input material: PBMCs. These TCRs come from a woman aged 40 to 49 in good health and CMV-seropositive.

This chain joins TRBV11-2 and TRBJ2-2, with 7 bases identical to TRBD1. Trimming took 11 bases from V and 10 from J; bases not matched to a gene: 10. Germline values: CDR1 SGHAT, CDR2 FQNNGV. The CDR3 consists of 12 residues. The CDR3 DNA follows: TGTGCCTGCGACGCAGGGGGAACGGAGCTGTTTTTT. This codes for CACDAGGTELFF.

This clone appeared a few times. This chain links TRBV19 with TRBJ1-4; TRBD1 agrees at 7 bases. V lost 5 bases, J lost 8 bases, and 11 bases stayed unmatched. Germline CDR1 LNHDA, CDR2 SQIVND (reference sequence). The length of the CDR3 is 15 residues. DNA for the CDR3: TGTGCCAGTAGTGACAAGGGGACAGTTAACGAAAAACTGTTTTTT. This encodes CASSDKGTVNEKLFF.

The sample holds a few counts of this clone. CDR3 amino acids: CSVDRGNNNEQFF. The CDR3 coding sequence is TGCAGCGTTGATCGCGGCAACAACAATGAGCAGTTCTTC. The chain is built from TRBV29-1 and TRBJ2-1; the D is unclear. Germline V lookup: CDR1 SQVTM, CDR2 ANQGSEA. V was trimmed by 3 bases and J by 5 bases, leaving 11 bases between them. CDR3 size: 13 residues.

The chain carries TRBV27 and TRBJ2-7, with TRBD2 as a possible D gene (5 bases). Trimming shortened V by 5 bases and J by 2 bases, and 22 bases separated the two germline ends. CDR3 length equals 17 residues. Germline CDR1 reads MNHEY; CDR2 reads SMNVEV (reference sequence). This CDR3 is CASSNPLVGSRTYEQYF. The CDR3, as DNA: TGTGCCAGCAGTAACCCCCTAGTAGGGAGTCGAACCTACGAGCAGTACTTC.

The chain has TRBV5-1 and TRBJ2-2; D not certain. V lost 4 bases and J lost 5, with 15 bases in between. This CDR3 is built from 15 residues. Germline CDR1 reads SGHRS; CDR2 reads YFSETQ. The CDR3 nucleotides are TGCGCCAGCAGCCCTCGAACAGAACTGACCGGGGAGCTGTTTTTT. Protein sequence: CASSPRTELTGELFF.

V and J are TRBV10-3 and TRBJ2-1; D is perhaps TRBD2 (7 bases). Germline V lookup: CDR1 ENHRY, CDR2 SYGVKD. The CDR3 is 17 residues long. Trimming took off 6 bases at V and 5 bases at J, with 23 bases between the two ends. CDR3 protein: CAIRKPSGRDKHNEQFF. In nucleotides, the CDR3 is TGTGCCATCAGGAAACCGTCGGGGAGGGACAAACACAATGAGCAGTTCTTC.

This clone was counted once. V is TRBV6-5 and J is TRBJ1-6, with 7 bases fitting TRBD1. V gave up 4 bases and J gave up 7 bases; unmatched junction bases: 10. Germline V CDR1 and CDR2: MNHEY, SVGAGI. The CDR3 totals 16 residues. DNA for the CDR3: TGTGCCAGCAGTTCCAATCCAGGGGGGATCAATTCACCCCTCCACTTT. Amino acid sequence: CASSSNPGGINSPLHF.

This clone has only a few counts. DNA for the CDR3: TGTGCCAGCAGCCAAGGGTTCGGTGCAGGGAAGCGCGGGGAAGGCTACACCTTC. This codes for CASSQGFGAGKRGEGYTF. The genes are TRBV4-2 and TRBJ1-2; D is perhaps TRBD1 (5 bases). V lost 1 base to trimming and J lost 8 bases, with 26 bases between them. The CDR3 is 18 residues long. The germline V gene encodes CDR1 LGHNA and CDR2 YNFKEQ.

V and J are TRBV7-8 and TRBJ2-2; 7 positions agree with TRBD2. After removal of 1 base from V and 6 bases from J, the junction contained 5 bases not matched to a gene. Germline CDR1 and CDR2: SGHVS and FQNEAQ. This CDR3 has 15 residues. CDR3 amino acids: CASSLVSSGAGELFF. The CDR3 DNA reads TGTGCCAGCAGCTTAGTGTCTAGCGGAGCCGGGGAGCTGTTTTTT.

The CDR3 loop is CASSTGQSYEQYF. The CDR3 nucleotides read TGTGCCAGCAGCACCGGACAGTCCTACGAGCAGTACTTC. The rearrangement uses TRBV7-6 and TRBJ2-7, with TRBD1 as a possible D gene (6 bases). CDR1 SGHVS and CDR2 FNYEAQ come from the germline V gene. The CDR3 contains 13 residues. The V end was cut by 5 bases, the J end by 1 base, with 9 bases between.

This chain uses TRBV5-4 with TRBJ1-1; D may be TRBD1 (5 bases). This CDR3 spans 15 amino acids. V lost 2 bases and J lost 4, with 15 bases in between. Germline CDR1 is SGHNT and CDR2 is YYREEE (reference sequence). CDR3 sequence reads: CASSLSQGRVTEAFF. As DNA, the CDR3 is TGTGCCAGCAGCTTATCCCAGGGCAGGGTCACTGAAGCTTTCTTT.

The chain carries TRBV28 and TRBJ2-1; possibly TRBD1 for D (5 bases). Trimming cost V 6 bases and J 0 bases, with 15 bases left between them. The CDR3 totals 16 residues. Looked up from germline, CDR1 is MDHEN and CDR2 is SYDVKM. CDR3 sequence reads: CASSPLRVSSYNEQFF. The CDR3 DNA is TGTGCCAGCAGCCCTCTCAGGGTTTCCTCCTACAATGAGCAGTTCTTC.

This clone was detected only a few times. V usage is TRBV2 and J usage is TRBJ2-1, with D tentatively TRBD1 (5 bases). From germline, CDR1 is SNHLY and CDR2 FYNNEI. V was cut by 3 bases and J by 4 bases, with 16 bases left in between. The CDR3 covers 16 residues. The CDR3 DNA reads TGTGCCAGCAGTGAGACGCAGGGCGTAGGGTACAATGAGCAGTTCTTC. This encodes CASSETQGVGYNEQFF.

The chain joins TRBV27 to TRBJ1-6, with 7 nucleotides matching TRBD1. Trimming took 1 base from V and 7 from J; bases not matched to a gene: 4. The length of the CDR3 is 15 residues. Germline lookup yields CDR1 MNHEY and CDR2 SMNVEV (reference sequence). The CDR3: CASSLLGTANSPLHF. The CDR3 region has the DNA TGTGCCAGCAGTTTATTAGGGACAGCCAATTCACCCCTCCACTTT.

The V call is TRBV27, the J call TRBJ2-7; a possible D gene is TRBD1 (5 bases). The CDR3 has 15 amino acids. V was cut by 6 bases and J by 0 bases, with 15 bases left in between. Per germline, CDR1 MNHEY and CDR2 SMNVEV (reference sequence). This CDR3 is CASRLTGATSYEQYF. As DNA, the CDR3 is TGTGCCAGCAGACTAACAGGAGCCACCTCCTACGAGCAGTACTTC.

V gene TRBV11-2 combines with J gene TRBJ2-5, with 11 positions matching TRBD1. There are 17 residues in the CDR3. Trimming removed 4 bases from V and 4 bases from J; junction bases left unmatched: 11. Germline V gene sequence: CDR1 SGHAT, CDR2 FQNNGV. CDR3: CASSSPSGTGGGETQYF. CDR3 DNA: TGTGCCAGCAGCTCTCCGTCCGGGACAGGGGGTGGAGAGACCCAGTACTTC.

The chain uses TRBV30 and TRBJ1-6; perhaps TRBD1 as D (6 bases). CDR1 GTSNPN and CDR2 SVGIG come from the germline V gene (reference sequence). V lost 2 bases to trimming and J lost 6 bases, with 14 bases between them. This CDR3 has 15 residues. As DNA, the CDR3 is TGTGCCTGGAGTTTCCCCGTCAGGGGTAATTCACCCCTCCACTTT. Amino acid sequence: CAWSFPVRGNSPLHF.

V gene TRBV29-1 combines with J gene TRBJ1-2; weak D call: TRBD1 (6 bases). V shed 3 bases and J shed 2 bases, with 13 bases lying between them. Germline V CDR1 and CDR2: SQVTM, ANQGSEA. The CDR3 totals 14 residues. The CDR3 nucleotides are TGCAGCGTTGAGTTAGGGGGAACGAACTATGGCTACACCTTC. It is translated as CSVELGGTNYGYTF.

V usage is TRBV19 and J usage is TRBJ2-3; D is perhaps TRBD1 (5 bases). The CDR3 contains 14 residues. V shed 3 bases and J shed 1 base, with 8 bases lying between them. Germline CDR1 is LNHDA and CDR2 is SQIVND (reference sequence). This CDR3 is CASSMKGRTDTQYF. In DNA form, the CDR3 reads TGTGCCAGTAGTATGAAGGGGCGCACAGATACGCAGTATTTT.

The gene calls are TRBV9 and TRBJ2-7; tentatively, D is TRBD2 (5 bases). Per germline, CDR1 SGDLS and CDR2 YYNGEE. The CDR3 is 14 residues long. Deletions cut 0 bases from V and 0 bases from J, with 7 bases between. CDR3 protein: CASSVGGSSYEQYF. Written as DNA, the CDR3 is TGTGCCAGCAGCGTAGGTGGGAGCTCCTACGAGCAGTACTTC.

This clone was observed a few times. The chain employs TRBV18 and TRBJ2-7; 14 bases match TRBD2. This CDR3 region has 16 residues. The V gene end was trimmed by 3 bases and the J gene end by 2 bases; junction bases not matched to a gene: 3. CDR1 and CDR2 (germline): KGHSH, LQKENI. The CDR3 is CASSPSGLAGAYEQYF. The CDR3 DNA sequence: TGTGCCAGCTCACCCTCGGGACTAGCGGGAGCCTACGAGCAGTACTTC. The full variable domain, completed using reference TRBV18 and TRBJ2-7, is NAGVMQNPRHLVRRRGQEARLRCSPMKGHSHVYWYRQLPEEGLKFMVYLQKENIIDESGMPKERFSAEFPKEGPSILRIQQVVRGDSAAYFCASSPSGLAGAYEQYFGPGTRLTVT.

V and J are TRBV10-3 and TRBJ2-7; possible D gene TRBD2, 5 bases. CDR1 and CDR2 (germline): ENHRY, SYGVKD. V lost 2 bases to trimming and J lost 2 bases, with 13 bases between them. CDR3 length equals 15 residues. This CDR3 reads CAISEGSRGTYEQYF. The DNA for the CDR3 is TGTGCCATCAGTGAGGGAAGCAGAGGGACCTACGAGCAGTACTTC.

On this clone: Different DNA sequences within this sample yield the same CDR3. This chain links TRBV30 with TRBJ2-6; TRBD1 might be the D (5 bases). CDR3 length: 14 amino acids. Germline V gene data show CDR1 as GTSNPN and CDR2 as SVGIG (reference sequence). Trimming cost V 4 bases and J 2 bases, with 9 bases left between them. The CDR3 spells CAWKPQAGANVLTF. DNA for the CDR3: TGTGCCTGGAAGCCACAGGCTGGGGCCAACGTCCTGACTTTC.

The rearrangement links TRBV9 to TRBJ2-2; weak D call: TRBD1 (5 bases). The CDR3 runs 15 residues. CDR1 is SGDLS and CDR2 is YYNGEE in the germline V gene. Trimming removed 4 bases at V and 7 bases at J, with 17 bases between. CDR3 protein: CASSTDSQKGGELFF. CDR3 DNA sequence: TGTGCCAGCAGCACAGACAGTCAAAAGGGCGGGGAGCTGTTTTTT.

The chain couples TRBV10-3 to TRBJ1-1; TRBD1 agrees at 7 bases. CDR3 size: 13 residues. J lost 3 bases, V lost 6 bases, and 4 bases had no gene match. Germline lookup yields CDR1 ENHRY and CDR2 SYGVKD. CDR3 in DNA: TGTGCCATCAGGAGACAGGGATACACTGAAGCTTTCTTT. Protein: CAIRRQGYTEAFF.

The V and J genes are TRBV4-3 and TRBJ1-2, with D unresolved. V lost 0 bases and J 1 base, leaving 9 bases between the germline ends. This CDR3 is 15 amino acids long. Per the germline V gene, CDR1 is LGHNA and CDR2 is YSLEER. The CDR3 loop reads CASSQDSELNYGYTF. Here the CDR3 DNA reads TGCGCCAGCAGCCAAGATTCCGAGCTTAACTATGGCTACACCTTC.

The rearrangement uses TRBV5-4 and TRBJ2-7, with TRBD2 matching 11 bases. V was pared by 4 bases and J by 1 base, with 10 bases of the junction left unmatched. The CDR3 is made up of 17 amino acids. Germline V gene sequence: CDR1 SGHNT, CDR2 YYREEE (reference sequence). CDR3 sequence: CASSPGSGGARSYEQYF. The CDR3 DNA is TGTGCCAGCAGCCCGGGTAGCGGGGGGGCCCGTTCCTACGAGCAGTACTTC.

The chain links TRBV10-3 to TRBJ1-2, with 10 bases that match TRBD1. The CDR3 is 15 amino acids. CDR1 is ENHRY, CDR2 SYGVKD, per germline. With V trimmed by 0 bases and J by 5 bases, 3 bases remained unmatched. The CDR3, as DNA: TGTGCCATCAGTGAGTCAGGGACAGGGGCATATGGCTACACCTTC. Amino acid sequence: CAISESGTGAYGYTF.